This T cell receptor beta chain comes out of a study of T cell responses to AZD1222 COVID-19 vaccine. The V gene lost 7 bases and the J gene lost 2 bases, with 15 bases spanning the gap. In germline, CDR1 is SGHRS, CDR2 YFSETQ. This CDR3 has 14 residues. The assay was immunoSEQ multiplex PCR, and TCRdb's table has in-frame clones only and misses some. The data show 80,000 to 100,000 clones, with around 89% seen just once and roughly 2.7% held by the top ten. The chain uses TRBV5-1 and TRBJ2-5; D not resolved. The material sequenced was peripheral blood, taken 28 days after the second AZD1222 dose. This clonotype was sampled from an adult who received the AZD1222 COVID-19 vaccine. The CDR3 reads CASSEWEAQETQYF. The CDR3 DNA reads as TGCGCCAGCTCGGAGTGGGAAGCGCAAGAGACCCAGTACTTC.